Listed here is a single T cell receptor beta chain. The antigen remains unidentified. Assay used: immunoSEQ multiplex PCR; TCRdb lists only in-frame clones, some missing. The sample lists roughly 45,000 clones; 94% were seen once. The sample comes from a study of cytomegalovirus exposure and HLA in healthy donors. Study as a whole: The 90 to 150 validation repertoires were produced on the same platform as the roughly 660 repertoires of the first cohort. This was reported in a later analysis.

The ends were cut back, 6 bases at V and 1 base at J, with 15 bases in the middle. Germline CDR1 MDHEN, CDR2 SYDVKM. CDR3 length: 15 residues. The study, taken as a whole, reports: Many donors carried some public TCRs, although rarity characterized most TCR sequences.

The V and J genes are TRBV28 and TRBJ2-5, with D maybe TRBD2 (6 bases). The receptor's source is a woman under 30 in good health and CMV-seropositive. The sequenced sample consisted of PBMCs. CDR3 sequence: CASSRAGPTQETQYF. As DNA, the CDR3 is TGTGCCAGCAGCCGAGCGGGCCCCACCCAAGAGACCCAGTACTTC.